Only a few counts were recorded for the clone carrying this TCR beta chain. A sample-barcoded 5' primer and a J-beta primer mix were used in a second PCR of about 7 to 12 cycles. Through a template-switch adaptor with 12 random nucleotides, each cDNA molecule received a tag. TCRdb reprocessed the 5' RACE reads via MiXCR and lists one record per CDR3 protein. The sample includes 800,000 to 900,000 distinct CDR3 sequences, around two thirds seen only once; the top ten take 25% to 30%. The record originates from a study of blood T cells in healthy people across ages. The sequenced sample was blood. The origin of this receptor is a man aged 25 to 45 in good health.

CDR3 sequence (DNA): TGTGCCAGCAGCTTACGGGACTTTTCTGGCGAGCAGTTCTTC. Translated, it gives CASSLRDFSGEQFF. The chain has TRBV7-2 and TRBJ2-1, with D perhaps TRBD2 (6 bases). The germline V gene has CDR1 SGHTA and CDR2 FQGNSA. The CDR3 sequence is 14 residues long. The V gene lost 2 bases and the J gene lost 10 bases, with 15 bases spanning the gap.